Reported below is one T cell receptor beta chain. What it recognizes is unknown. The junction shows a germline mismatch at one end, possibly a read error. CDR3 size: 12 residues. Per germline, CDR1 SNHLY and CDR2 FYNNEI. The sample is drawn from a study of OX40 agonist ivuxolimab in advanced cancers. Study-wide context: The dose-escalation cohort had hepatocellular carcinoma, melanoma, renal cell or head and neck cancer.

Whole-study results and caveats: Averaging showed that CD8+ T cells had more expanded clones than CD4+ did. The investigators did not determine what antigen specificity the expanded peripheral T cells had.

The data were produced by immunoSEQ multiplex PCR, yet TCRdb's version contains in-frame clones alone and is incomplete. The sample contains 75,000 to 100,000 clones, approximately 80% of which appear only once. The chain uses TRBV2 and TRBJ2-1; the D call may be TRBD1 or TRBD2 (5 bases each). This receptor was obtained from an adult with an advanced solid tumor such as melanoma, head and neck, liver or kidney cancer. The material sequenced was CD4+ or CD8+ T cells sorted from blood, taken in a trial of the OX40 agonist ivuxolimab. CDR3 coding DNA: TGTGCCAGCAGTGGGGGACGTCTTAATCGGGTCTTC. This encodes CASSGGRLNRVF.